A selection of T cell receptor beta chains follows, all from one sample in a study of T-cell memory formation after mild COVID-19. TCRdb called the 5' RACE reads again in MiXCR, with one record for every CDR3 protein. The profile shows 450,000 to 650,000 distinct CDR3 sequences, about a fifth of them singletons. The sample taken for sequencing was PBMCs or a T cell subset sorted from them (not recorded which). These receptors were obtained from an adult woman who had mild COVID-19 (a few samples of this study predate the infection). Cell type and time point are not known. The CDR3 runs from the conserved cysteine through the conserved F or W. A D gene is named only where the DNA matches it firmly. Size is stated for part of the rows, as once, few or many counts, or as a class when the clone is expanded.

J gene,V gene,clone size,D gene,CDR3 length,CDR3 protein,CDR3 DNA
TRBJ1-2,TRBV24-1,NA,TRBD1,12,CATKGADYGYTF,TGTGCCACTAAGGGGGCGGACTATGGCTACACCTTC
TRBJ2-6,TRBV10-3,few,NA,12,CAISESRGVLTF,TGTGCCATCAGTGAGTCGCGGGGCGTCCTGACTTTC
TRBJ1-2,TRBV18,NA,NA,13,CASSPPLSGGYTF,TGTGCCAGCTCACCACCTCTTTCGGGCGGCTACACCTTC
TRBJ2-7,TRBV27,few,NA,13,CASSWARTYEQYF,TGTGCCAGCAGTTGGGCCAGGACCTACGAGCAGTACTTC
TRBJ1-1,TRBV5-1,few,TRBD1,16,CASSPTEGQGASEAFF,TGCGCCAGCAGCCCAACTGAGGGACAGGGGGCGAGTGAAGCTTTCTTT
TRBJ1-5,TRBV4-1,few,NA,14,CASSQVAGDQPQHF,TGCGCCAGCAGCCAAGTCGCGGGGGATCAGCCCCAGCATTTT
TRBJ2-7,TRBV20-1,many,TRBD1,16,CSARTLDRGDSYEQYF,TGCAGTGCTCGCACACTTGACAGGGGGGACTCCTACGAGCAGTACTTC
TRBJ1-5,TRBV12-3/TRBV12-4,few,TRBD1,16,CASTMGRTGSNQPQHF,TGTGCCAGCACCATGGGGCGGACAGGAAGCAATCAGCCCCAGCATTTT
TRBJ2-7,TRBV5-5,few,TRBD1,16,CASSLEGQGVSYEQYF,TGTGCCAGCAGCTTGGAGGGACAGGGGGTTTCCTACGAGCAGTACTTC
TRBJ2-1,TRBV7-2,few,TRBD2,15,CASRPAGGYYNEQFF,TGTGCCAGCAGACCAGCGGGGGGTTATTACAATGAGCAGTTCTTC
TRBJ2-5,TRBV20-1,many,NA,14,CSAPLSSILETQYF,TGCAGTGCTCCCCTTTCCTCTATCTTGGAGACCCAGTACTTC